This TCR beta chain was identified during a study of blood T cell repertoires in COVID-19. Study-level information: Researchers got acute and convalescent COVID-19 samples from the United States, Italy and Spain.

Germline CDR1 LGHNT, CDR2 FRNRAP. CDR3 length: 13 amino acids. Trimming shortened V by 2 bases and J by 0 bases, and 3 bases separated the two germline ends. The repertoire was sequenced with immunoSEQ multiplex PCR; TCRdb's copy has only in-frame clones and lacks some. The sample carries 200,000 to 250,000 clones, approximately 82% recorded once. The chain has TRBV12-5 and TRBJ2-3; D is unresolved. Material: peripheral blood. This sequence was found in a woman aged 80 or older with acute or convalescent COVID-19. The CDR3 DNA sequence: TGTGCTAGTGGTTTGACTAGCACAGATACGCAGTATTTT. Encoded protein: CASGLTSTDTQYF.